There are many counts of the clone carrying this T cell receptor beta chain. Time point here: blood at routine non-recurrence follow-up after resection. Without sorting, whole RNA was sequenced from tumor, nontumor lung or frozen PBMC. The data derive from a study of spatial heterogeneity in lung cancer. For the study at large: The donors were 55 to 85 patients with non-small cell lung cancer that was early-stage and untreated. Sequencing covered available follow-up PBMC samples collected a median of about two years after resection.

The CDR3 is made up of 13 amino acids. In germline, CDR1 is SGHAT, CDR2 FQNNGV. V was trimmed by 0 bases and J by 5 bases, leaving 7 bases between them. Carried by each TCR cDNA molecule was a unique molecular identifier. TCRdb itself ran the 5' RACE reads through MiXCR, one entry per CDR3 protein. The table lists approximately 56,000 distinct CDR3 sequences, 7.4% of them singletons. This sample comprised PBMCs, obtained at follow-up. This sequence joins TRBV11-2 and TRBJ2-5, with D unresolved. The origin of this receptor is a female donor with early-stage non-small cell lung cancer. CDR3 region: CASSLDLGETQYF. In nucleotides, the CDR3 is TGTGCCAGCAGCTTAGATCTGGGGGAGACCCAGTACTTC. Full variable domain (remainder filled in from reference TRBV11-2 and TRBJ2-5): EAGVAQSPRYKIIEKRQSVAFWCNPISGHATLYWYQQILGQGPKLLIQFQNNGVVDDSQLPKDRFSAERLKGVDSTLKIQPAKLEDSAVYLCASSLDLGETQYFGPGTRLLVL.